A single sample is the source of the 16 T cell receptor beta chains below, sequenced in a study of response to subunit inactivated influenza vaccine. TCRdb fed the RT-PCR reads into MiXCR, producing one record per CDR3 protein. The sample has roughly 700,000 distinct CDR3 sequences; approximately 13% are singletons. The sequencing used PBMCs from blood, collected less than 15 days before vaccination. These receptor sequences come from a man in his fifties or sixties who received an inactivated influenza vaccine.

This clonotype was seen only once. This chain connects TRBV29-1 to TRBJ2-4, with D possibly being TRBD1 or TRBD2 (6 bases each). Germline V CDR1 and CDR2: SQVTM, ANQGSEA. The CDR3 loop spans 13 amino acids. V was clipped by 6 bases and J by 4 bases, with 13 bases between them. The CDR3 sequence: CSVAGGGKNIQYF. The DNA of the CDR3 is TGCAGCGTGGCAGGAGGGGGGAAAAACATTCAGTACTTC. The full variable domain, completed using reference TRBV29-1 and TRBJ2-4, is SAVISQKPSRDICQRGTSLTIQCQVDSQVTMMFWYRQQPGQSLTLIATANQGSEATYESGFVIDKFPISRPNLTFSTLTVSNMSPEDSSIYLCSVAGGGKNIQYFGAGTRLSVL.

This clonotype was picked up many times. The chain employs TRBV5-1 and TRBJ2-7; TRBD2 is a possible D gene (5 bases). The V end was cut by 6 bases, the J end by 2 bases, with 9 bases between. The germline V gene has CDR1 SGHRS and CDR2 YFSETQ. The CDR3 totals 12 residues. Written as DNA, the CDR3 is TGCGCCAGCAAGGACGGGGCCTACGAGCAGTACTTC. Its protein product is CASKDGAYEQYF.

The table lists this clonotype with a few counts. This chain connects TRBV6-2 or TRBV6-3 to TRBJ2-2; 8 nucleotides match TRBD2. The CDR3 has 17 residues. Germline V gives CDR1 MNHEY, CDR2 SVGEGT. V gave up 8 bases and J gave up 7 bases; unmatched junction bases: 18. CDR3 sequence: CASGGTSIGPVIGELFF. The CDR3, as DNA: TGTGCCAGCGGGGGGACTAGTATTGGTCCCGTCATCGGGGAGCTGTTTTTT.

This clonotype was counted a few times. V gene TRBV12-3 or TRBV12-4 combines with J gene TRBJ2-2; 9 nucleotides line up with TRBD1. Trimming cost V 0 bases and J 3 bases; bases outside gene matches: 5. This CDR3 contains 17 residues. The CDR3 DNA follows: TGTGCCAGCAGTTTAGCGCAGGGGACAGGGCACACCGGGGAGCTGTTTTTT. As protein: CASSLAQGTGHTGELFF.

This clonotype has just a few counts. The chain has TRBV5-1 and TRBJ1-1; TRBD1 agrees at 12 bases. The CDR3 loop spans 16 amino acids. After removal of 7 bases from V and 5 bases from J, the junction contained 12 bases not matched to a gene. CDR1 is SGHRS and CDR2 is YFSETQ in the germline V gene. The CDR3 loop reads CASGYGTGGFGTEAFF. The CDR3 bases are TGCGCCAGCGGTTACGGGACAGGGGGCTTCGGAACTGAAGCTTTCTTT.

This clonotype was recorded many times. The chain uses TRBV5-1 and TRBJ2-3; weak D call: TRBD1 (6 bases). This CDR3 spans 16 amino acids. Trimming left V 4 bases short and J 0 bases short, with 15 bases between. CDR1 SGHRS and CDR2 YFSETQ come from the germline V gene. The CDR3 reads CASSAATGLSTDTQYF. CDR3 nucleotides: TGCGCCAGCAGCGCCGCGACAGGCTTGAGCACAGATACGCAGTATTTT.

This clonotype was seen many times. The V gene is TRBV30, the J gene TRBJ1-5; 11 bases match TRBD1. The V gene's germline CDR1 is GTSNPN and CDR2 SVGIG (reference sequence). The CDR3 contains 15 residues. The V gene end was trimmed by 3 bases and the J gene end by 7 bases; junction bases not matched to a gene: 8. The CDR3 DNA sequence: TGTGCCTGGAGCGCCGGGACAGGGGGACGACAGCCCCAGCATTTT. Its protein product is CAWSAGTGGRQPQHF. The full variable domain, with the rest looked up from reference TRBV30 and TRBJ1-5, is SQTIHQWPATLVQPVGSPLSLECTVEGTSNPNLYWYRQAAGRGLQLLFYSVGIGQISSEVPQNLSASRPQDRQFILSSKKLLLSDSGFYLCAWSAGTGGRQPQHFGDGTRLSIL.

The rearrangement links TRBV5-1 to TRBJ1-1; no clear D gene. The CDR3 has 14 amino acids. The germline V gene encodes CDR1 SGHRS and CDR2 YFSETQ. V lost 1 base to trimming and J lost 5 bases, with 12 bases between them. The CDR3 DNA reads as TGCGCCAGCAGCTTGACTGGCGGCAAAACTGAAGCTTTCTTT. Encoded protein: CASSLTGGKTEAFF. Supplemented by reference TRBV5-1 and TRBJ1-1, the full variable domain reads KAGVTQTPRYLIKTRGQQVTLSCSPISGHRSVSWYQQTPGQGLQFLFEYFSETQRNKGNFPGRFSGRQFSNSRSEMNVSTLELGDSALYLCASSLTGGKTEAFFGQGTRLTVV.

This clonotype has a handful of counts. The chain joins TRBV19 to TRBJ2-2; D remains ambiguous. Germline-derived CDR1 and CDR2 are LNHDA and SQIVND (reference sequence). The V end was cut by 5 bases, the J end by 6 bases, with 10 bases between. The CDR3 spans 13 residues. In DNA, the CDR3 is TGTGCCAGTAGTCGCCAGTTCTCCGGGGAGCTGTTTTTT. It codes for CASSRQFSGELFF.

V usage is TRBV20-1 and J usage is TRBJ2-2, with D tentatively TRBD2 (7 bases). The CDR3 spans 16 residues. Germline loops: CDR1 DFQATT, CDR2 SNEGSKA (reference sequence). V was clipped by 0 bases and J by 6 bases, with 17 bases between them. CDR3 DNA sequence: TGCAGTGCTAGAGATACGAGGGGGGGCCTCCCCGGGGAGCTGTTTTTT. Its protein is CSARDTRGGLPGELFF.

This clonotype occurred a few times. The chain is built from TRBV6-5 and TRBJ2-3; the D gene is possibly TRBD1 (6 bases). The CDR3 consists of 14 residues. Germline V gene sequence: CDR1 MNHEY, CDR2 SVGAGI. The V gene lost 0 bases and the J gene lost 5 bases, with 9 bases spanning the gap. The CDR3 DNA reads as TGTGCCAGCAGTTACTCGGACAGTGGAGATACGCAGTATTTT. Translating it yields CASSYSDSGDTQYF.

The genes are TRBV6-1 and TRBJ1-3; tentatively, D is TRBD1 (5 bases). The V gene's germline CDR1 is MNHNS and CDR2 SASEGT. The CDR3 length is 14 residues. The germline V and J ends were trimmed by 8 bases and 3 bases, with 14 bases remaining between them. CDR3 loop: CASAGGVYGNTIYF. The CDR3 bases are TGTGCCAGCGCGGGAGGGGTTTATGGAAACACCATATATTTT.

The rearrangement links TRBV30 to TRBJ2-3, with 7 bases aligning to TRBD2. In germline, CDR1 is GTSNPN, CDR2 SVGIG (reference sequence). Trimming at V came to 5 bases and at J to 6 bases, leaving 11 bases not matched to a gene. The CDR3 is 14 residues long. CDR3 sequence: CAWGNGRLGDTQYF. CDR3 nucleotide sequence: TGTGCCTGGGGGAACGGGAGGCTCGGGGATACGCAGTATTTT. Combining the CDR3 with reference TRBV30 and TRBJ2-3 gives the whole variable domain SQTIHQWPATLVQPVGSPLSLECTVEGTSNPNLYWYRQAAGRGLQLLFYSVGIGQISSEVPQNLSASRPQDRQFILSSKKLLLSDSGFYLCAWGNGRLGDTQYFGPGTRLTVL.

This clonotype was picked up a small number of times. The chain couples TRBV7-9 to TRBJ1-3, with D unresolved. Germline loops: CDR1 SEHNR, CDR2 FQNEAQ (reference sequence). Trimming stripped 6 bases from V and 2 bases from J, with 17 bases between. The CDR3 loop spans 16 amino acids. The CDR3 DNA reads as TGTGCCAGCAGTTCCCGCACCTTACTAGCTGGAAACACCATATATTTT. This sequence encodes CASSSRTLLAGNTIYF.

This sequence joins TRBV12-3 or TRBV12-4 and TRBJ2-7; the D gene is possibly TRBD1 (6 bases). The CDR3 runs 14 residues. V was trimmed by 7 bases and J by 4 bases, leaving 17 bases between them. CDR3 in amino acids: CASNRTALNYEQYF. CDR3 coding DNA: TGTGCCAGCAATCGGACAGCGCTAAATTACGAGCAGTACTTC.

The J gene is TRBJ1-6, the V gene TRBV28, with D perhaps matching TRBD1 (5 bases). The germline V and J ends were trimmed by 4 bases and 4 bases, with 14 bases remaining between them. CDR1 and CDR2 from the germline V gene are MDHEN and SYDVKM. The CDR3 consists of 16 residues. CDR3 residues: CASSSPLTVYNSPLHF. In nucleotides, the CDR3 is TGTGCCAGCAGTTCCCCCCTGACAGTTTATAATTCACCCCTCCACTTT.